This T cell receptor (beta chain) appears in the sequencing data of a study of shared clonotypes between healthy human individuals. Study findings and constraints: Non-shared clonotypes were found to have lower generation probabilities than the clonotypes that were shared by all four of the sorted-subset donors. The study sampled only blood, and tissue repertoires likely differ. Investigators expected sequencing depth to affect clonotype sharing among donors.

Details on this clone: Antigen unknown.

Trimming took 7 bases from V and 1 from J, leaving 11 bases between them. The length of the CDR3 is 13 residues. The V gene's germline CDR1 is SGHVS and CDR2 FQNEAQ. Methods used by the authors: Junction-only sequences without quality scores were provided by ImmunoSEQ, so filtering was different. Sequencing was performed with immunoSEQ multiplex PCR; in TCRdb, only in-frame clones are kept and a portion is missing. V and J calls and clone size are given by that table; D and trimming were obtained from the DNA. The repertoire holds 1.4 million or so clones, with approximately 98.5% as singletons. The material sequenced was naive CD4+ T cells sorted from blood. Subset in this sample: CD45RA+ positively selected. This TCR derives from a man between 25 and 39 years old in good health. V gene TRBV7-8 combines with J gene TRBJ2-7; possible D gene TRBD1, 8 bases. The CDR3 loop reads CASKQGGSYEQYF. CDR3 DNA: TGTGCCAGCAAACAGGGGGGGTCCTACGAGCAGTACTTC.